The 10 T cell receptor beta chains in this list originate from one sample, sequenced in a study of blood T cell repertoires in COVID-19. Method: immunoSEQ multiplex PCR; TCRdb's copy keeps in-frame clones and lacks some. The data show some 90,000 clones, roughly 78% seen once. The sample consisted of peripheral blood. These receptors were taken from a woman between 70 and 85 years old with acute or convalescent COVID-19.

The V call is TRBV3-1 (or the pseudogene TRBV3-2), the J call TRBJ1-3; 10 positions match TRBD1. The CDR3 totals 17 residues. Trimming took 2 bases from V and 4 from J; bases not matched to a gene: 8. Germline V gene sequence: CDR1 LGHDT, CDR2 YNNKEL (reference sequence). CDR3 sequence reads: CASSQIRDRGSGNTIYF. Here the CDR3 DNA reads TGTGCCAGCAGCCAAATCCGGGACAGGGGTTCCGGAAACACCATATATTTT.

J is TRBJ2-1 and V is TRBV11-2; TRBD2 matches 8 bases. With V trimmed by 1 base and J by 8 bases, 4 bases remained unmatched. The CDR3 is 14 amino acids. Germline lookup yields CDR1 SGHAT and CDR2 FQNNGV. CDR3 residues: CASSLAGGLDEQFF. DNA of the CDR3: TGTGCCAGCAGCTTAGCGGGAGGGCTCGATGAGCAGTTCTTC.

The chain recombines TRBV4-3 with TRBJ2-3; 7 nucleotides line up with TRBD2. This CDR3 has 16 residues. Trimming at V came to 0 bases and at J to 0 bases, leaving 3 bases not matched to a gene. Germline CDR1 LGHNA, CDR2 YSLEER. CDR3 nucleotide sequence: TGCGCCAGCAGCCAAGATGGAGCGGGGAGCACAGATACGCAGTATTTT. This sequence encodes CASSQDGAGSTDTQYF.

In this sample, this clone turned up a few times. The same CDR3 can be traced to other DNA sequences in this sample. The genes are TRBV11-2 and TRBJ2-1; perhaps TRBD1 as D (6 bases). V lost 0 bases, J lost 0 bases, and 6 bases lay in between. The CDR3 length is 15 residues. CDR1 and CDR2 (germline): SGHAT, FQNNGV. CDR3 sequence (DNA): TGTGCCAGCAGCTTAGACAGGGGCTCCTACAATGAGCAGTTCTTC. It translates to CASSLDRGSYNEQFF.

The rearrangement joins TRBV19 to TRBJ1-2; D is perhaps TRBD1 (5 bases). The CDR3 is 12 residues long. Trimming cost V 6 bases and J 8 bases, with 13 bases left between them. Germline CDR1 and CDR2: LNHDA and SQIVND (reference sequence). For the CDR3, the DNA is TGTGCCAGTAGAGACAGAACTCACGGCTACACCTTC. It yields the protein CASRDRTHGYTF. Full variable domain (outside the CDR3, taken from reference TRBV19 and TRBJ1-2): DGGITQSPKYLFRKEGQNVTLSCEQNLNHDAMYWYRQDPGQGLRLIYYSQIVNDFQKGDIAEGYSVSREKKESFPLTVTSAQKNPTAFYLCASRDRTHGYTFGSGTRLTVV.

V usage is TRBV4-1 and J usage is TRBJ2-2, with D tentatively TRBD1 (6 bases). The CDR3 sequence is 16 residues long. Germline values: CDR1 MGHRA, CDR2 YSYEKL. With 4 bases removed from V and 4 bases from J, the gap between germline ends came to 16 bases. The CDR3, as DNA: TGCGCCAGCAGCCCGCGAGGGGACAAATTCACCGGGGAGCTGTTTTTT. Protein sequence: CASSPRGDKFTGELFF.

The DNA of the CDR3 is TGTGCCTGGAGTGGCGGGAGGACCTTCTCTGGAAACACCATATATTTT. This sequence encodes CAWSGGRTFSGNTIYF. The chain combines TRBV30 with TRBJ1-3; D is uncertain. Germline-derived CDR1 and CDR2 are GTSNPN and SVGIG (reference sequence). V dropped 1 base and J dropped 0 bases, with 13 bases sitting between them. This CDR3 has 16 residues.

The rearrangement joins TRBV6-5 to TRBJ2-1, with 9 bases identical to TRBD1. Trimming took 2 bases from V and 7 from J; bases not matched to a gene: 6. The length of the CDR3 is 15 residues. From germline, CDR1 is MNHEY and CDR2 SVGAGI. The CDR3: CASSYGQGPGNEQFF. The CDR3 DNA is TGTGCCAGCAGTTACGGACAGGGGCCGGGGAATGAGCAGTTCTTC.

This chain connects TRBV7-9 to TRBJ2-5; D ambiguous. Germline CDR1 is SEHNR and CDR2 is FQNEAQ (reference sequence). V was cut by 5 bases and J by 5 bases, with 15 bases left in between. The CDR3 sequence is 14 residues long. CDR3 protein: CASSPTPPKETQYF. In DNA, the CDR3 is TGTGCCAGCAGCCCTACTCCCCCCAAGGAGACCCAGTACTTC.

The CDR3 DNA reads TGTGCCAGCGCGAGTTCCGCGACCTACGAGCAGTACTTC. This encodes CASASSATYEQYF. The gene calls are TRBV2 and TRBJ2-7; D ambiguous. V was cut by 8 bases and J by 2 bases, with 13 bases left in between. Germline V lookup: CDR1 SNHLY, CDR2 FYNNEI. The CDR3 covers 13 residues.